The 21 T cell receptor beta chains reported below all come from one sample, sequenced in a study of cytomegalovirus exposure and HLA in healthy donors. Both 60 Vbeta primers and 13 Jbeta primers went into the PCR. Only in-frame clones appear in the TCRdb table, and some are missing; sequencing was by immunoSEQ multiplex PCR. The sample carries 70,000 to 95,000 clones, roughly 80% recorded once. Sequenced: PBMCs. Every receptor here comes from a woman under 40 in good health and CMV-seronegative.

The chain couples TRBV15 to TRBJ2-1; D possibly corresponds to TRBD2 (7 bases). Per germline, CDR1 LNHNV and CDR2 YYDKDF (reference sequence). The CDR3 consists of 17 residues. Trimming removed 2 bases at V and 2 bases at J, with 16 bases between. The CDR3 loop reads CATSRYGGGSPYNEQFF. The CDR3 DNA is TGTGCCACCAGCAGATACGGGGGCGGGAGCCCCTACAATGAGCAGTTCTTC.

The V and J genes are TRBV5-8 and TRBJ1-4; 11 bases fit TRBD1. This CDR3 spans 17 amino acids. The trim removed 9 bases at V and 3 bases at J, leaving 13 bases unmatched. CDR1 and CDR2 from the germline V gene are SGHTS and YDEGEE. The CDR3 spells CATDPGQGVKANEKLFF. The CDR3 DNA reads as TGTGCCACCGACCCGGGACAGGGGGTTAAGGCTAATGAAAAACTGTTTTTT. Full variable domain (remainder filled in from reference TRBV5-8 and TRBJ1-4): EAGVTQSPTHLIKTRGQQATLRCSPISGHTSVYWYQQALGLGLQFLLWYDEGEERNRGNFPPRFSGRQFPNYSSELNVNALELEDSALYLCATDPGQGVKANEKLFFGSGTQLSVL.

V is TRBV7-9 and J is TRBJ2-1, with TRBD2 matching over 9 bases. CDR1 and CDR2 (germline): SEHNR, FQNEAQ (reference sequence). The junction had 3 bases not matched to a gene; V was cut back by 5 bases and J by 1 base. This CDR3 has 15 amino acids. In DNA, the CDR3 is TGTGCCAGCAGCCATAGCGGGAGTTCCTACAATGAGCAGTTCTTC. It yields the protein CASSHSGSSYNEQFF.

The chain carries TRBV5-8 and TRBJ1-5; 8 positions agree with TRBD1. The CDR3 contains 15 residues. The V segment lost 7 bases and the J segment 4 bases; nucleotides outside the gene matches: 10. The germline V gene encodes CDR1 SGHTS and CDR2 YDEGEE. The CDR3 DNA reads TGTGCCAGCCTGGACAGGGAGCGCGGGAATCAGCCCCAGCATTTT. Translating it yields CASLDRERGNQPQHF.

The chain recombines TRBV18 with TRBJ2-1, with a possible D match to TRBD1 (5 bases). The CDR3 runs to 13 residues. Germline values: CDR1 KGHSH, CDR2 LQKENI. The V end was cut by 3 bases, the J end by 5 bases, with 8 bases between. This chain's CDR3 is CASSPQTDNEQFF. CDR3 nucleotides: TGTGCCAGCTCACCCCAGACAGACAATGAGCAGTTCTTC.

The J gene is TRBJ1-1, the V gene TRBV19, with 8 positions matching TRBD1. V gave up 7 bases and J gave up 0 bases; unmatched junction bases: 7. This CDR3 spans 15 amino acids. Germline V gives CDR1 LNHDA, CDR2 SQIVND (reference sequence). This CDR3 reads CASTDRGSMNTEAFF. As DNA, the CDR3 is TGTGCCAGTACCGACAGGGGCAGTATGAACACTGAAGCTTTCTTT.

Written as DNA, the CDR3 is TGTGCCAGCAGCTTATTCGTCCCGAGACAGGGGGAAAATGGCTACACCTTC. This encodes CASSLFVPRQGENGYTF. This sequence joins TRBV7-8 and TRBJ1-2, with 9 bases identical to TRBD1. This CDR3 has 17 residues. The V gene's germline CDR1 is SGHVS and CDR2 FQNEAQ. The trim removed 2 bases at V and 6 bases at J, leaving 13 bases unmatched.

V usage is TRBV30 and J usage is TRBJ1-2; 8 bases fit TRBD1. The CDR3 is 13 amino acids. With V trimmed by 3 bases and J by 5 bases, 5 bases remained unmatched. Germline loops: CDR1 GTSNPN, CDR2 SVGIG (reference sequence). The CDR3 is CAWRGQARYGYTF. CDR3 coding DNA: TGTGCCTGGAGGGGACAGGCTCGTTATGGCTACACCTTC.

The CDR3: CAHKGTGGHEQYF. In DNA, the CDR3 is TGTGCACACAAGGGGACAGGGGGCCACGAGCAGTACTTC. The rearrangement joins TRBV30 to TRBJ2-7; 12 bases agree with TRBD1. This CDR3 is 13 amino acids long. Germline-derived CDR1 and CDR2 are GTSNPN and SVGIG (reference sequence). Looking up the rest from reference TRBV30 and TRBJ2-7 gives the full variable domain: SQTIHQWPATLVQPVGSPLSLECTVEGTSNPNLYWYRQAAGRGLQLLFYSVGIGQISSEVPQNLSASRPQDRQFILSSKKLLLSDSGFYLCAHKGTGGHEQYFGPGTRLTVT.

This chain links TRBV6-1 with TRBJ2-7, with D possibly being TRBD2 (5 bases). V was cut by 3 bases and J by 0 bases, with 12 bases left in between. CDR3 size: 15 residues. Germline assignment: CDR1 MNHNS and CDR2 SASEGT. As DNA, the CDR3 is TGTGCCAGCAGTGATCACCCGGGAAACTCCTACGAGCAGTACTTC. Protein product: CASSDHPGNSYEQYF.

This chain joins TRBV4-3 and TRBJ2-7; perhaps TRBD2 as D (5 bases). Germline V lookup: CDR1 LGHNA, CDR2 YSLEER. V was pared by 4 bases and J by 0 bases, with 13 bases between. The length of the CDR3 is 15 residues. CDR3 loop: CASSLRGGPSYEQYF. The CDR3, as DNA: TGCGCCAGCAGCCTACGTGGAGGACCCTCCTACGAGCAGTACTTC.

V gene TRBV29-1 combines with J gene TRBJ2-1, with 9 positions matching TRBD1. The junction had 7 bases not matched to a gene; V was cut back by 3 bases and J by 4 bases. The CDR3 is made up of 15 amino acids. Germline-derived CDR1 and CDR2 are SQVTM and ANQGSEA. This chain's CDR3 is CSVDGRDRVYNEQFF. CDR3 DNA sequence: TGCAGCGTTGATGGCCGGGACAGGGTGTACAATGAGCAGTTCTTC.

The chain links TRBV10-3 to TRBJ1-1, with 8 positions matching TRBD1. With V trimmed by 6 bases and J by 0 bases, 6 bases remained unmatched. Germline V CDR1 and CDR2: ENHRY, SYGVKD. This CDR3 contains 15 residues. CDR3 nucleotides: TGTGCCATCAGCCCAGACAGGGGAGTGAACACTGAAGCTTTCTTT. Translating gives CAISPDRGVNTEAFF.

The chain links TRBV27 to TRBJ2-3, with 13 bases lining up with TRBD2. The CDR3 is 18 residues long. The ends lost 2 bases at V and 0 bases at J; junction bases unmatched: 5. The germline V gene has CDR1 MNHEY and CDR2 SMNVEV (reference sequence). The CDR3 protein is CASSLLLAGGLSTDTQYF. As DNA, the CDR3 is TGTGCCAGCAGTTTACTACTAGCGGGAGGGTTAAGCACAGATACGCAGTATTTT.

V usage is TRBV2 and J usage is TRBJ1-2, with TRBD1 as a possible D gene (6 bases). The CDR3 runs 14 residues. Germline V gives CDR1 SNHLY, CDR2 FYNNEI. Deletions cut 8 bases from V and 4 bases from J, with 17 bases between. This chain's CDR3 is CASGARTDVYGYTF. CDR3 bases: TGTGCCAGCGGCGCTCGGACAGACGTCTATGGCTACACCTTC.

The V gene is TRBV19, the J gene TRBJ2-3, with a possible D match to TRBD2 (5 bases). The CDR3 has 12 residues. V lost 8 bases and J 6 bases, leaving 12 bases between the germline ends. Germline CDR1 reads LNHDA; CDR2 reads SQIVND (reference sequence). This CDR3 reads CASGIGVDTQYF. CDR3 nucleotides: TGTGCCAGTGGGATCGGGGTGGATACGCAGTATTTT.

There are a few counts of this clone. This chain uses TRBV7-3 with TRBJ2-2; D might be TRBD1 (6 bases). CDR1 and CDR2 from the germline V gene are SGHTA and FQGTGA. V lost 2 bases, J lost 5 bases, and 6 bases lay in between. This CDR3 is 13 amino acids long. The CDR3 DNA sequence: TGTGCCAGCAGCTTAGGACAGACCGGGGAGCTGTTTTTT. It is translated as CASSLGQTGELFF.

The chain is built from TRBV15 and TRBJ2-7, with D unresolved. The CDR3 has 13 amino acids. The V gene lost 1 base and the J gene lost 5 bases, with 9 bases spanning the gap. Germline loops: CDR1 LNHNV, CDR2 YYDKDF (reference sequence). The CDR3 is CATSRVVRDEQYF. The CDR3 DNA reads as TGTGCCACCAGCAGAGTTGTGAGAGACGAGCAGTACTTC. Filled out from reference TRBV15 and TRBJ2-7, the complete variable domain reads DAMVIQNPRYQVTQFGKPVTLSCSQTLNHNVMYWYQQKSSQAPKLLFHYYDKDFNNEADTPDNFQSRRPNTSFCFLDIRSPGLGDTAMYLCATSRVVRDEQYFGPGTRLTVT.

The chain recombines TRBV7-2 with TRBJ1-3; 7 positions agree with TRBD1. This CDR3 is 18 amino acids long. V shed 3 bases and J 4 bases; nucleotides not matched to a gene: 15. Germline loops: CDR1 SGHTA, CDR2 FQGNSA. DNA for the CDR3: TGTGCCAGCAGCTTTACCCCGCAGACAGGGCAGTCCGGAAACACCATATATTTT. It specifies CASSFTPQTGQSGNTIYF.

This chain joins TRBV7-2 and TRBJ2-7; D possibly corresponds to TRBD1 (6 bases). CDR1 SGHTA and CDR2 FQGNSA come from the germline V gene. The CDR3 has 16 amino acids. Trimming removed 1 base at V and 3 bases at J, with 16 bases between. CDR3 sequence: CASSLESGQGNYEQYF. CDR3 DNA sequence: TGTGCCAGCAGCTTAGAATCAGGGCAGGGGAACTACGAGCAGTACTTC.

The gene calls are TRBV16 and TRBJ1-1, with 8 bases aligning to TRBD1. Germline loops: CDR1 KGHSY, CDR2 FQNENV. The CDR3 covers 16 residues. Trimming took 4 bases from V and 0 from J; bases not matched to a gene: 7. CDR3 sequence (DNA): TGTGCCAGCAGCCTTAGGACAGGGAGCATGAACACTGAAGCTTTCTTT. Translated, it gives CASSLRTGSMNTEAFF.